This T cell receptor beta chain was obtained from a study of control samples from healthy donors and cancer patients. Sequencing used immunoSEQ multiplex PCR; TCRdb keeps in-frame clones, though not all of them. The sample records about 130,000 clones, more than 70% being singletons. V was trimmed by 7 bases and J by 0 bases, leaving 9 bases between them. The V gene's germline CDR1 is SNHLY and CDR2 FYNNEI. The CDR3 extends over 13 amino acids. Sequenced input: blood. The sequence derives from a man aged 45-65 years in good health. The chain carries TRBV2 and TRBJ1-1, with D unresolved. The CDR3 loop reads CASMGRLNTEAFF. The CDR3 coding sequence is TGTGCCAGCATGGGCAGGTTGAACACTGAAGCTTTCTTT.